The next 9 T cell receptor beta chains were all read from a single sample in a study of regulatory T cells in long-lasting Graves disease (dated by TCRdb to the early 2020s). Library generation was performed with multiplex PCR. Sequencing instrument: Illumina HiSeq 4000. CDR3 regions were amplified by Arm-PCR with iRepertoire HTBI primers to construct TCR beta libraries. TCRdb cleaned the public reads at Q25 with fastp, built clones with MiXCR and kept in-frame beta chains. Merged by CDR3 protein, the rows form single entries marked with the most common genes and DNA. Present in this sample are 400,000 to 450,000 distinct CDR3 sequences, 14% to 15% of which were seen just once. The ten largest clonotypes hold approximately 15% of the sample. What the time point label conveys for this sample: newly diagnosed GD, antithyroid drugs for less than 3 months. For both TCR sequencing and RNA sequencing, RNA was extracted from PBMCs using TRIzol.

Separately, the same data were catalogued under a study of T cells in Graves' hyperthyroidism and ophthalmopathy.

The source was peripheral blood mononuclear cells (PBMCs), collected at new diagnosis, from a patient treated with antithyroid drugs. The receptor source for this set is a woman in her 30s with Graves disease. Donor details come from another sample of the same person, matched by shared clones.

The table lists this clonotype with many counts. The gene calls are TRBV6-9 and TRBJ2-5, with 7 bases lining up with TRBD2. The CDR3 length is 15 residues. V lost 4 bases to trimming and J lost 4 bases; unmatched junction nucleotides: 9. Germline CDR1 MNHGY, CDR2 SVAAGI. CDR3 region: CASSSPSGWGETQYF. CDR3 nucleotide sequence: TGTGCCAGCAGTTCCCCTAGCGGATGGGGAGAGACCCAGTACTTC.

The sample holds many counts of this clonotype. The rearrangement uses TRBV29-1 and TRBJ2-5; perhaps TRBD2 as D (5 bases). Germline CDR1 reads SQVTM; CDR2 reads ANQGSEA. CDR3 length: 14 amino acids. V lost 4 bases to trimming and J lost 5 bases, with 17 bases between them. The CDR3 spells CSVGLGDGLETQYF. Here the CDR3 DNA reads TGCAGCGTTGGTCTGGGAGATGGTTTGGAGACCCAGTACTTC.

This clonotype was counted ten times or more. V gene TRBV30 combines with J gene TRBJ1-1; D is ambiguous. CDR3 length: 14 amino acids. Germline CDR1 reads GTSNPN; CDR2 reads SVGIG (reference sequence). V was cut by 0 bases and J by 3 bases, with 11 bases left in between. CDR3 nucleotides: TGTGCCTGGAGTGTACGGGCAGACCACACTGAAGCTTTCTTT. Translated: CAWSVRADHTEAFF.

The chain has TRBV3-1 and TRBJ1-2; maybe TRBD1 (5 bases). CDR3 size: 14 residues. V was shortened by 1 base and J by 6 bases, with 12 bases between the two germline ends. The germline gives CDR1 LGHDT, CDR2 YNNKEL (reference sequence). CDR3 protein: CASSQVETANGYTF. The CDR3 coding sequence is TGTGCCAGCAGCCAAGTTGAGACAGCGAATGGCTACACCTTC. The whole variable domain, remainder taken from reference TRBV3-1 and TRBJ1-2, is DTAVSQTPKYLVTQMGNDKSIKCEQNLGHDTMYWYKQDSKKFLKIMFSYNNKELIINETVPNRFSPKSPDKAHLNLHINSLELGDSAVYFCASSQVETANGYTFGSGTRLTVV.

The CDR3 sequence is CASSPPGGSSPLHF. The CDR3, as DNA: TGTGCCAGCTCACCACCGGGGGGCAGCTCACCCCTCCACTTT. This chain joins TRBV18 and TRBJ1-6, with D maybe TRBD1 (6 bases). Trimming stripped 0 bases from V and 10 bases from J, with 10 bases between. Germline assignment: CDR1 KGHSH and CDR2 LQKENI. The CDR3 is 14 residues long. Based on the CDR3 plus reference TRBV18 and TRBJ1-6, the full variable domain is NAGVMQNPRHLVRRRGQEARLRCSPMKGHSHVYWYRQLPEEGLKFMVYLQKENIIDESGMPKERFSAEFPKEGPSILRIQQVVRGDSAAYFCASSPPGGSSPLHFGNGTRLTVT.

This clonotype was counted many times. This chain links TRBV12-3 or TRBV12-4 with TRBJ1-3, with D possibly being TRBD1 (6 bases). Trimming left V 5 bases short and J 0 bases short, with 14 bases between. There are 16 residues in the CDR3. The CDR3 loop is CASSRIRTASGNTIYF. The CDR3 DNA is TGTGCCAGCAGTCGCATTCGGACAGCCTCTGGAAACACCATATATTTT.

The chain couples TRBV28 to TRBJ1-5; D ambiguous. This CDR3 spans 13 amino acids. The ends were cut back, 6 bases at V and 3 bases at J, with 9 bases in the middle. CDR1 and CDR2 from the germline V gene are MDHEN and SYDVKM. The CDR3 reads CASSLEPNQPQHF. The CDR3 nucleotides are TGTGCCAGCAGCTTGGAACCCAATCAGCCCCAGCATTTT.

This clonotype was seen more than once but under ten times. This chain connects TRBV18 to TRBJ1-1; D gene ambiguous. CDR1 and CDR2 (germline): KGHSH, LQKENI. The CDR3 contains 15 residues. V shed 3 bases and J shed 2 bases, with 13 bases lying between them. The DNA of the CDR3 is TGTGCCAGCTCACCCCCGGGGAGGAGCAACACTGAAGCTTTCTTT. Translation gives CASSPPGRSNTEAFF.

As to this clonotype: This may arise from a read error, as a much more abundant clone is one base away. This chain's CDR3 is CASSPWRLVGGPSEQYF. In DNA, the CDR3 is TGTGCCAGCAGCCCTTGGAGGCTAGTGGGAGGGCCCAGCGAGCAGTACTTC. The chain combines TRBV27 with TRBJ2-3; 7 positions match TRBD2. With the DNA end fitting TRBJ2-7 better, the J assignment may be wrong. CDR3 length: 17 residues. Germline V gene lookup returns CDR1 MNHEY and CDR2 SMNVEV (reference sequence).